This TCR beta chain was identified in a study of regulatory T cells in long-lasting Graves disease. Looked up from germline, CDR1 is DFQATT and CDR2 is SNEGSKA (reference sequence). The CDR3 loop spans 13 amino acids. iRepertoire HTBI primers and Arm-PCR of CDR3 regions built TCR beta libraries. MiXCR, applied by TCRdb to the multiplex PCR reads, yields one record per CDR3 protein. Of hundreds of thousands of distinct CDR3 sequences listed, roughly 15% were seen once; the top ten hold 18%. The time point here: newly diagnosed GD, antithyroid drugs for less than 3 months. Construction of the TCR library relied on RNA isolated from PBMCs. Another study also made use of these data, one on T cells in Graves' hyperthyroidism and ophthalmopathy.

This chain links TRBV20-1 with TRBJ2-4; TRBD2 is a possible D gene (6 bases). The origin of this receptor is a woman in her thirties with Graves disease. The material was peripheral blood mononuclear cells (PBMCs), obtained at new diagnosis, from a patient treated with antithyroid drugs. The CDR3 coding sequence is TGCAGCCCTGCGGGGCGAGCCAAAAACATTCAGTACTTC. Translated, it gives CSPAGRAKNIQYF.